This TCR beta chain is from a study of a mutant IDH1 vaccine in newly diagnosed glioma. This clone was recorded only once. The antigen remains unidentified. Indicated time point: week 23, last vaccination. The investigators gave 300 ug of mutant IDH1 20-mer peptide in each vaccine dose, together with topical imiquimod. This table comes from immunoSEQ multiplex PCR, and its TCRdb copy is limited to in-frame clones, with some not included. Of 35,000 to 50,000 clones listed, roughly 83% are singletons. Germline values: CDR1 MNHEY, CDR2 SMNVEV (reference sequence). Trimming at V came to 5 bases and at J to 8 bases, leaving 12 bases not matched to a gene. The CDR3 loop spans 16 amino acids.

The clonotype originates from a young woman with glioma. Some clones in this sample may be carry-over from other donors' samples. This chain connects TRBV27 to TRBJ2-1; 10 positions agree with TRBD1. This material consisted of PBMCs, taken from a glioma patient whose treatment included an IDH1 peptide vaccine. In nucleotides, the CDR3 is TGTGCCAGCAGTCCCTCCCCGGGACAGGGGACCTATGAGCAGTTCTTC. Encoded protein: CASSPSPGQGTYEQFF.